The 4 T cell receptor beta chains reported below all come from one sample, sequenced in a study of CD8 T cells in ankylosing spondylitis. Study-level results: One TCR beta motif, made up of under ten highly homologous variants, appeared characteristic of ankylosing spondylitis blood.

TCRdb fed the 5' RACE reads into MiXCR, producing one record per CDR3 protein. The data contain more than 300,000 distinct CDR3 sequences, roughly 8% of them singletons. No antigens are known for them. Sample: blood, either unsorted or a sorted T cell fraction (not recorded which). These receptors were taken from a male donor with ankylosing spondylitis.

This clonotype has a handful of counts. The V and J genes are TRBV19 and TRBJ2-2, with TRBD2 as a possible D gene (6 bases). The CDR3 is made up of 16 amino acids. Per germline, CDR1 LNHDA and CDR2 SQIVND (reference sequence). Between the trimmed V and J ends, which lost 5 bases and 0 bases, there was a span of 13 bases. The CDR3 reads CASSPNAGSNTGELFF. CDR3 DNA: TGTGCCAGTAGTCCAAACGCGGGATCGAACACCGGGGAGCTGTTTTTT.

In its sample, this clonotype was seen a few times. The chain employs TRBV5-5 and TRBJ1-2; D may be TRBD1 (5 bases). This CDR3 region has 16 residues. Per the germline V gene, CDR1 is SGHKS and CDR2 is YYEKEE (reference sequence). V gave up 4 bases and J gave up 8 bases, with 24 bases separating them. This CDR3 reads CASSIPGHPVMLGYTF. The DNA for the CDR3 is TGTGCCAGCAGCATACCCGGACATCCGGTAATGCTCGGCTACACCTTC.

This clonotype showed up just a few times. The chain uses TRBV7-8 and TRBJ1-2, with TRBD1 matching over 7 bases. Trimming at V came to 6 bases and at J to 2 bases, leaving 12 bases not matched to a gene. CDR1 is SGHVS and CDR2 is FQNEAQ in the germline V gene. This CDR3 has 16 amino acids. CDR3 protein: CASSPGGGLFNYGYTF. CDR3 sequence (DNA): TGTGCCAGCAGTCCAGGGGGGGGCCTCTTCAACTATGGCTACACCTTC. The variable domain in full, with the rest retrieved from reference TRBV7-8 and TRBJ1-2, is GAGVSQSPRYKVAKRGQDVALRCDPISGHVSLFWYQQALGQGPEFLTYFQNEAQLDKSGLPSDRFFAERPEGSVSTLKIQRTQQEDSAVYLCASSPGGGLFNYGYTFGSGTRLTVV.

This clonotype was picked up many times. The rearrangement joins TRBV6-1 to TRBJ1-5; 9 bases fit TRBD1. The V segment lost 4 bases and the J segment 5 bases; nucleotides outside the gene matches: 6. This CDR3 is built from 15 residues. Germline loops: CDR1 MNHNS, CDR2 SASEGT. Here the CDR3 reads CASSANRGPDQPQHF. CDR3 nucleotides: TGTGCCAGCAGTGCAAACAGGGGGCCCGATCAGCCCCAGCATTTT.